This is a list of T cell receptor beta chains from one sample in a study of CD8 T cells in ankylosing spondylitis. TCRdb re-derived calls from the 5' RACE reads in MiXCR, one entry per CDR3 protein. The sample includes a few hundred thousand distinct CDR3 sequences, 20% to 30% of them seen just once. Sequencing was performed on blood, either unsorted or a sorted T cell fraction (not recorded which). These receptors all stem from a male donor with ankylosing spondylitis or in good health (not recorded which). Both conserved end residues are trimmed from each CDR3. Fields, in order: V gene, CDR3 protein.

>TRBV20-1
SAIERLAGGTDTQY
>TRBV20-1
SASQRGALPEQF
>TRBV7-2
ASSARSYNEQF
>TRBV10-3
AIKWEANYGYT
>TRBV29-1
SVAGVLNTEAF
>TRBV18
ASSPAGLAKNIQY
>TRBV19
ASSITWGQPQH
>TRBV7-2
ASSLHYEQY
>TRBV29-1
SVEGGHDTEAF
>TRBV7-2
ASSTRTGNEQF
>TRBV11-2
ASSLMGPGPANEQF
>TRBV7-9
ASSLVGRNNEQF
>TRBV25-1
ATTDREDGELF
>TRBV20-1
SAEGATGETQY
>TRBV29-1
SVGAGQGDGYT
>TRBV12-3/TRBV12-4
ASSLIQGGETQY
>TRBV6-5
ASSWTSGEQTQY
>TRBV29-1
SVVGGRPYEQY
>TRBV20-1
SARDMTGGSNQPQH
>TRBV18
ASSPSRAGGADTQY
>TRBV6-1
ASSGYRDAGYT
>TRBV29-1
SVERIVQGQQF
>TRBV4-2
ASSPIGGQTYEQY
>TRBV12-3/TRBV12-4
ASSLVADSTEAF
>TRBV27
ASSFNANYGYT
>TRBV10-3
AIRQGGTGELF
>TRBV29-1
SAYGTGNSYEQY
>TRBV20-1
SATGTGSSYEQY
>TRBV5-1
ASSHGQGTQETQY
>TRBV7-8
ASSLRYGQGEAF
>TRBV2
ASSPNRGFQETQY
>TRBV20-1
SATGQGISEQY
>TRBV10-2
ASKPGGPNTGELF
>TRBV6-1
ASSKLTGPDSPLH
>TRBV10-3
AISATGSMDSPLH
>TRBV7-2
ASSLRRGEDNEQF
>TRBV20-1
SARDAGGRWETQY
>TRBV6-1
ASSEGTSVTNEQF
>TRBV10-3
AICAERGGTDTQY
>TRBV25-1
ASSRDRALLDEQF
>TRBV29-1
SVSGGANEQF
>TRBV20-1
SARPVAGPYNEQF
>TRBV12-3/TRBV12-4
ASSGKEGTETQY
>TRBV20-1
SAPPAAEGFETQY
>TRBV20-1
SAEPGRGETQY
>TRBV20-1
SGGQGANGELF
>TRBV12-3/TRBV12-4
ASRRPGFNTEAF
>TRBV5-1
ASSLGGRGRADTQY
>TRBV12-3/TRBV12-4
ASSPRTYEQY
>TRBV5-8
ASSTTDRGFGNQPQH
>TRBV20-1
SASPPGQGNYEQY
>TRBV6-1
ASSWDPRTDTQY
>TRBV10-3
AISVNPTGTEAF
>TRBV20-1
SARAASGGRETQY
>TRBV10-1
ASSASGVSSGEQY
>TRBV20-1
SAREDLGSKNIQY
>TRBV20-1
SADDQRGGFMDTQY
>TRBV20-1
SASGGAFYNEQF
>TRBV11-2
ASSLGSLAGAVGETQY